This record covers a single T cell receptor (beta chain). This sample was taken from a study of T-cell reconstitution after alpha-beta-depleted transplantation in children. This CDR3 is 14 amino acids long. V lost 3 bases to trimming and J lost 8 bases, with 19 bases between them. The germline V gene encodes CDR1 DFQATT and CDR2 SNEGSKA (reference sequence). Unique molecular identifiers featured in how the TCRbeta library was prepared. TCRdb reanalysed the PCR reads using MiXCR and keeps one entry per CDR3 protein. The sample lists about 600,000 distinct CDR3 sequences; about 10% were seen once. The material sequenced was PBMCs from the stem cell graft donor, taken from the stem cell graft. The chain combines TRBV20-1 with TRBJ1-2; a possible D gene is TRBD1 (5 bases). The source is a human donor who donated a stem cell graft to a child with acute myeloid leukemia. The CDR3 is CSARISARAEGYTF. CDR3 in DNA: TGCAGTGCTAGGATAAGCGCCAGGGCGGAAGGCTACACCTTC.